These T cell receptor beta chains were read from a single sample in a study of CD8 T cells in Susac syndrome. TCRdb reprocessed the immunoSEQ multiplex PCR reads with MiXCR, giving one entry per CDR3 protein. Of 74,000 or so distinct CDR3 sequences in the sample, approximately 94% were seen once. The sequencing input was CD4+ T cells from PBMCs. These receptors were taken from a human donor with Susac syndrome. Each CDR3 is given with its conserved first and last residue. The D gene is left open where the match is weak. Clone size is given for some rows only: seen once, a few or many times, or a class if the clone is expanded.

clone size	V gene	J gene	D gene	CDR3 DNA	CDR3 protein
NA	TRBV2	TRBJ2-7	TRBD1	TGTGCCAGCACCTACCTACAGGGGGTACTAGTCTACGAGCAGTACTTC	CASTYLQGVLVYEQYF
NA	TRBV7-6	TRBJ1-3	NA	TGTGCCAGCAGCGGACAGCCAGGAGGCTCTGGAAACACCATATATTTT	CASSGQPGGSGNTIYF
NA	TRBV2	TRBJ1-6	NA	TGTGCCAGCATGGGTTCAGGGAATTCACCCCTCCACTTT	CASMGSGNSPLHF
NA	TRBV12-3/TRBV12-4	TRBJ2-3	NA	TGTGCCAGCAGTTCCCGACAGGACCTCACAGATACGCAGTATTTT	CASSSRQDLTDTQYF
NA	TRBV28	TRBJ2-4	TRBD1	TGTGCCAGCACTAGTCCGGGACAGGGGTCCAAAAACATTCAGTACTTC	CASTSPGQGSKNIQYF
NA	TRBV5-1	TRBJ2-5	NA	TGCGCCAGCAGCTTACAGGCAGAAGAGACCCAGTACTTC	CASSLQAEETQYF
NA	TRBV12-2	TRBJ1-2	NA	TGTGCAAGTCGCCCCCCGGGACGGATCTATGGCTACACCTTC	CASRPPGRIYGYTF
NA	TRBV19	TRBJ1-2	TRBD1	TGTGCCAGTAGTCCTATAGGACAGGGGGACGTGTATGGCTACACCTTC	CASSPIGQGDVYGYTF
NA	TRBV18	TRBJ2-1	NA	TGTGCCAGCTCACCGGGTGAGGGTTCGGGGAATGAGCAGTTCTTC	CASSPGEGSGNEQFF
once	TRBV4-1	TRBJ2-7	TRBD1	TGCGCCAGCAGCCGAGGGGGCACGGGCTACGAGCAGTACTTC	CASSRGGTGYEQYF
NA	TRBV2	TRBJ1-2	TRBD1	TGTGCCAGCAGTGGACAGGGTTGGGGCTACACCTTC	CASSGQGWGYTF
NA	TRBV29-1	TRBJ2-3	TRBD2	TGCAGCGTTGGAAGCGGGGGCTTCACAGATACGCAGTATTTT	CSVGSGGFTDTQYF
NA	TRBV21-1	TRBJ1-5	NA	TGTGCCAGCACCGGACAGTATAGCAATCAGCCCCAGCATTTT	CASTGQYSNQPQHF
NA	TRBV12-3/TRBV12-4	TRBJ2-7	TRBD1	TGTGCCAGCAGCGCTCGACCCCTAGGGACAGGCAGGGGGGACGAGCAGTACTTC	CASSARPLGTGRGDEQYF
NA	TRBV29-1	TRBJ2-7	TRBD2	TGCAGCGTTGGGGGACTAGCGGGAGGCATTCGCTCCTACGAGCAGTACTTC	CSVGGLAGGIRSYEQYF
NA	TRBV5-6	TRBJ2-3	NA	TGTGCCAGCAACACCCCTAAAGGCTATGGGGCTTTGAACACAGATACGCAGTATTTT	CASNTPKGYGALNTDTQYF
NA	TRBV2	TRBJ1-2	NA	TGTGCCAGCGCTCAGGACCGCTATGGCTACACCTTC	CASAQDRYGYTF
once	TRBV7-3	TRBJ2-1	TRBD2	TGTGCCAGCAGCCTGGTTGCGGTTTGGCTAGCGGGAGTTTCCTACAATGAGCAGTTCTTC	CASSLVAVWLAGVSYNEQFF
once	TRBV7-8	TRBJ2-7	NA	TGTGCCAGCAGCTTTCGGGTGGTCTCCTACGAGCAGTACTTC	CASSFRVVSYEQYF
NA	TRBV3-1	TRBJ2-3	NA	TGTGCCAGCAGCCAATACCGACCCAACACAGATACGCAGTATTTT	CASSQYRPNTDTQYF
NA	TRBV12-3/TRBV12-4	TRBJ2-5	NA	TGTGCCAGCAGTTTCGCGGCAGGCCAAGAGACCCAGTACTTC	CASSFAAGQETQYF
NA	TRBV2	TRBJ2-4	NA	TGTGCCAGCAGTACGGGGAGAAACATTCAGTACTTC	CASSTGRNIQYF
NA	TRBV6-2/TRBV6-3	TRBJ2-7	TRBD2	TGTGCCAGCAGTTACTATGGCGGGAGAGGTTACGAGCAGTACTTC	CASSYYGGRGYEQYF
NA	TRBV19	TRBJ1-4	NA	TGTGCCAGCAACGACCCCCGGGGGCAAACTAATGAAAAACTGTTTTTT	CASNDPRGQTNEKLFF
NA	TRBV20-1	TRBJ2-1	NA	TGCAGTGCTAGAGAGGGGGCCAGCTACAATGAGCAGTTCTTC	CSAREGASYNEQFF
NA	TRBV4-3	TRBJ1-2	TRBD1	TGCGCCAGCAGCCAAGAGGTTCAGGGGGCTTATGGCTACACCTTC	CASSQEVQGAYGYTF
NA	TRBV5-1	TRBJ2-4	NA	TGCGCCAGCAGCTTGGACAGGGCCAAAAACATTCAGTACTTC	CASSLDRAKNIQYF
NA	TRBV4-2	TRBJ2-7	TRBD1	TGTGCCAGCAGCCGAACCTGGGACAGCTCCTACGAGCAGTACTTC	CASSRTWDSSYEQYF